This entry describes one T cell receptor beta chain. Authors' data handling: How many nucleated cells were present was estimated from reference gene primer amplification. Assay: immunoSEQ multiplex PCR; the TCRdb copy retains only in-frame clones and omits some. The DNA was the basis for D and trimming; V, J and clone size are from that table. The top ten clones hold about 1.5% of a sample with around 140,000 clones, 80% to 90% of them seen once. Trimming removed 6 bases from V and 0 bases from J, with 11 bases in between. The CDR3 spans 14 residues. Germline V gene sequence: CDR1 SGHTA, CDR2 FQGNSA. The data were obtained in a study of blood T cell repertoires in COVID-19. Background on the study: COVID-19 samples from acute and convalescent phases originated in the United States, Italy and Spain. Sources were T cells, B-cell-depleted T cells, or PBMCs; the material itself was cDNA or gDNA.

Sequenced material: peripheral blood. J is TRBJ1-1 and V is TRBV7-2; D is uncertain. This receptor was identified in a woman aged 55-70 years with acute or convalescent COVID-19. As DNA, the CDR3 is TGTGCCAGCAGTCCGGACTGGGTGAACACTGAAGCTTTCTTT. It translates to CASSPDWVNTEAFF.